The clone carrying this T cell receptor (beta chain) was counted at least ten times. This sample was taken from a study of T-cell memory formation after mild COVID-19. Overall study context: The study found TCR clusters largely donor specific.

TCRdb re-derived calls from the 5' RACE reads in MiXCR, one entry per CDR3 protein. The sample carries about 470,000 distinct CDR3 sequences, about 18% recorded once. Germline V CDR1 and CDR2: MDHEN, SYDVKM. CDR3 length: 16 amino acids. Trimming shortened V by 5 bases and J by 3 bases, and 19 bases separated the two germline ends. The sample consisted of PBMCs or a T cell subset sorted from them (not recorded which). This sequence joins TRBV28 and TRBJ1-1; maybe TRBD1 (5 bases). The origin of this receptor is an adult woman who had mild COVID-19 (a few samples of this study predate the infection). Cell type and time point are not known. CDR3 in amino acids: CASSPLRSGGDTEAFF. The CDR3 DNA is TGTGCCAGCAGTCCTCTCAGGTCGGGGGGGGACACTGAAGCTTTCTTT.